This T cell receptor beta chain appears in the sequencing data of a study of cytomegalovirus exposure and HLA in healthy donors. Study-wide findings and caveats: Per a later analysis, HLA-associated TCR beta chains showed more clonal expansion than other, equally common TCR beta chains. Fewer N-insertions (relative to the approximately 700-donor mean) were reportedly seen in an Asian-associated ancestry cluster in a later analysis. TRBV6-2, TRBV6-3 and some other V segments were unresolvable in 87-base-pair reads.

As regards this clone: What it binds is not known.

Per germline, CDR1 SGHTA and CDR2 FQGNSA. V lost 6 bases and J 5 bases, leaving 14 bases between the germline ends. This CDR3 is 13 amino acids long. The study ran its PCR with 60 Vbeta and 13 Jbeta primers. TCRdb's copy holds only in-frame clones and misses some; the assay was immunoSEQ multiplex PCR. The sample carries approximately 140,000 clones, 70% to 80% recorded once. The genes are TRBV7-2 and TRBJ2-7, with D uncertain. The sample taken for sequencing was PBMCs. The sequence was collected from a man aged 45 to 65 in good health and CMV-seropositive. CDR3 coding DNA: TGTGCCAGCAGGTACTCCCCCCTTGACGAGCAGTACTTC. Protein product: CASRYSPLDEQYF.